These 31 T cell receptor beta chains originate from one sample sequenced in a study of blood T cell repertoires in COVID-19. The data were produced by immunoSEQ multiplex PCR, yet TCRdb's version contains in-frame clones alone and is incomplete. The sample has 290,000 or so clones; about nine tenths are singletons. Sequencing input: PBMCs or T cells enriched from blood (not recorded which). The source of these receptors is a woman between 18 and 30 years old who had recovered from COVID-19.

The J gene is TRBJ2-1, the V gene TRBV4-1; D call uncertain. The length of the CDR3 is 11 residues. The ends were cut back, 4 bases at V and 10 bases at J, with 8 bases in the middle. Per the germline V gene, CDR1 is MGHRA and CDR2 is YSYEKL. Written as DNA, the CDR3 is TGCGCCAGCAGCCTCTATGCGGAGCAGTTCTTC. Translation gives CASSLYAEQFF.

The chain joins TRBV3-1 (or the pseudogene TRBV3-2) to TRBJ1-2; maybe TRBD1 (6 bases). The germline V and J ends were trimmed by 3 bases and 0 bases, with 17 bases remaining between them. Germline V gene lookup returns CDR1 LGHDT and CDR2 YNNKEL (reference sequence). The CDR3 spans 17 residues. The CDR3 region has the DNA TGTGCCAGCAGCCACTGGGGGGCGCGGGAGGCTAACTATGGCTACACCTTC. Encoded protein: CASSHWGAREANYGYTF.

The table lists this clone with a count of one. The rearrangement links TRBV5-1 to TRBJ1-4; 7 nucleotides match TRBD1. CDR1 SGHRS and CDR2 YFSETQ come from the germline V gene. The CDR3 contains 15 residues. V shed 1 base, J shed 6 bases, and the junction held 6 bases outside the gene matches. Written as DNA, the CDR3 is TGCGCCAGCAGCTTGTTGACAGGGCAGGATGAAAAACTGTTTTTT. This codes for CASSLLTGQDEKLFF.

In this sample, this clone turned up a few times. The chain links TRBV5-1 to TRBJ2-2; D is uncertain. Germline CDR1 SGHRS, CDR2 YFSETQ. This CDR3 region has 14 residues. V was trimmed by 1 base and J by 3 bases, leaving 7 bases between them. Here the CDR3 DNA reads TGCGCCAGCAGCTTGAGTAGTCACACCGGGGAGCTGTTTTTT. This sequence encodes CASSLSSHTGELFF.

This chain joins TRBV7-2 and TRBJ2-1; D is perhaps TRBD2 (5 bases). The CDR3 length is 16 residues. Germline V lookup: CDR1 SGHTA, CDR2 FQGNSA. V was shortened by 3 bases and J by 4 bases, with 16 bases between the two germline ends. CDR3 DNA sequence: TGTGCCAGCAGCTTCCCGGACTTCGGTCGTTACAATGAGCAGTTCTTC. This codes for CASSFPDFGRYNEQFF. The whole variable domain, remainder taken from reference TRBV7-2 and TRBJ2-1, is GAGVSQSPSNKVTEKGKDVELRCDPISGHTALYWYRQSLGQGLEFLIYFQGNSAPDKSGLPSDRFSAERTGGSVSTLTIQRTQQEDSAVYLCASSFPDFGRYNEQFFGPGTRLTVL.

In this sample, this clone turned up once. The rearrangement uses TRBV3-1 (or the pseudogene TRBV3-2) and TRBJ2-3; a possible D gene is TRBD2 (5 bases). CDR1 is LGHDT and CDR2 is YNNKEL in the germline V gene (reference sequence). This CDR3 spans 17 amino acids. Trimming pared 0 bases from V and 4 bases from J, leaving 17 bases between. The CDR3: CASSQDWLAYVPDTQYF. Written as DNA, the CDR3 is TGTGCCAGCAGCCAAGATTGGCTAGCTTATGTTCCAGATACGCAGTATTTT.

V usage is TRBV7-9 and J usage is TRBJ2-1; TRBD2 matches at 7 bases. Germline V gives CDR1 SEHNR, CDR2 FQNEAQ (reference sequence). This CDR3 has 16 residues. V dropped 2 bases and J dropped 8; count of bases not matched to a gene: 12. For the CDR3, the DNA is TGTGCCAGCAGCTTAAGAGCGGGACCCCTCGAGGATGAGCAGTTCTTC. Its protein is CASSLRAGPLEDEQFF.

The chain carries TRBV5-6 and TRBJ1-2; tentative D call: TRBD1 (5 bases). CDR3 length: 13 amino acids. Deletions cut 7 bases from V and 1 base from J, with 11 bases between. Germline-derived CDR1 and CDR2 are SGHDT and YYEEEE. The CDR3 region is CASEDNRNYGYTF. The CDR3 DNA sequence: TGTGCCAGCGAGGACAACCGTAACTATGGCTACACCTTC.

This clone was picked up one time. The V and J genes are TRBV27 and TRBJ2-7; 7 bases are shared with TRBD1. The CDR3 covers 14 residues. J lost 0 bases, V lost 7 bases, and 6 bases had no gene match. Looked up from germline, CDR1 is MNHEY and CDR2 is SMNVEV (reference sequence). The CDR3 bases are TGTGCCAGCAAGACCCGGGACAGCTCCTACGAGCAGTACTTC. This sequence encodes CASKTRDSSYEQYF.

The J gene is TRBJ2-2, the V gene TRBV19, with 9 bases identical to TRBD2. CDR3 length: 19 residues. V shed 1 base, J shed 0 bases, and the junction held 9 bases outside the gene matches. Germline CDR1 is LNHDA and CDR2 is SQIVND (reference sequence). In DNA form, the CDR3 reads TGTGCCAGTAGTATAGTCCTACCCCTAGCGGGGACGAACACCGGGGAGCTGTTTTTT. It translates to CASSIVLPLAGTNTGELFF.

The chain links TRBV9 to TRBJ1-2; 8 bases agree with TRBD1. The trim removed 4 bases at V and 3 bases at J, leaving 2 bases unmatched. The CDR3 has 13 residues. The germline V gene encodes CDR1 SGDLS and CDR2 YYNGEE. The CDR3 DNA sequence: TGTGCCAGCAGCAAACAGGGGGACTATGGCTACACCTTC. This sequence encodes CASSKQGDYGYTF.

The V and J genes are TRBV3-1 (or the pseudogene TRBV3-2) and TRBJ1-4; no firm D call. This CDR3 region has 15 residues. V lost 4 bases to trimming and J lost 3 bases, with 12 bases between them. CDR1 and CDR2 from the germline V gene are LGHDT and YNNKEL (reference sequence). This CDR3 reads CASSPTGGPNEKLFF. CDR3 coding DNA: TGTGCCAGCAGCCCGACTGGAGGCCCTAATGAAAAACTGTTTTTT.

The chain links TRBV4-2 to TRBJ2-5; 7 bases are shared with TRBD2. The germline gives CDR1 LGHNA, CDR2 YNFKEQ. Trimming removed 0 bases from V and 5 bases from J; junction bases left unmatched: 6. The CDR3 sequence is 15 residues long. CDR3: CASSQDLTSRETQYF. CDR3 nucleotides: TGTGCCAGCAGCCAAGATCTGACTAGCAGGGAGACCCAGTACTTC.

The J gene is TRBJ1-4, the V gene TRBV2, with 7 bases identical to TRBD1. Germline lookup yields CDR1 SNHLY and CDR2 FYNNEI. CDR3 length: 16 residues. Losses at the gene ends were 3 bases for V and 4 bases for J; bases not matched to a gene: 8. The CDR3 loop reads CASSEPPGTVNEKLFF. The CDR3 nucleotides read TGTGCCAGCAGTGAGCCACCCGGGACAGTTAATGAAAAACTGTTTTTT.

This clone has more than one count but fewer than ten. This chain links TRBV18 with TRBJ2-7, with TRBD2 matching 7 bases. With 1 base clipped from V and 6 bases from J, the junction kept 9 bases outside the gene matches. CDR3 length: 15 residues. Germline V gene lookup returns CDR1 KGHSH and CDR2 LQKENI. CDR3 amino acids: CASSPRTGLVTEQYF. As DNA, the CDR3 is TGTGCCAGCTCACCACGGACCGGACTAGTTACCGAGCAGTACTTC. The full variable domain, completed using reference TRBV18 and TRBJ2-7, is NAGVMQNPRHLVRRRGQEARLRCSPMKGHSHVYWYRQLPEEGLKFMVYLQKENIIDESGMPKERFSAEFPKEGPSILRIQQVVRGDSAAYFCASSPRTGLVTEQYFGPGTRLTVT.

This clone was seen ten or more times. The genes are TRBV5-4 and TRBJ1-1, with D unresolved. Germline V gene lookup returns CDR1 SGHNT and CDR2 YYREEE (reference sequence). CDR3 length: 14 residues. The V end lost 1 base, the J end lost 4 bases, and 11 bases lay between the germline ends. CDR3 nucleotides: TGTGCCAGCAGCTTGATGACCGGGGTCACTGAAGCTTTCTTT. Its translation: CASSLMTGVTEAFF.

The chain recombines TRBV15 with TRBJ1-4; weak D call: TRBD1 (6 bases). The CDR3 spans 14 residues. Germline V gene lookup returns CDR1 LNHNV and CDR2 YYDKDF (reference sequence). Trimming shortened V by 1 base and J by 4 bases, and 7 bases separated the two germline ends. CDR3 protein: CATSRGQDNEKLFF. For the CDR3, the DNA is TGTGCCACCAGCAGAGGACAGGATAATGAAAAACTGTTTTTT.

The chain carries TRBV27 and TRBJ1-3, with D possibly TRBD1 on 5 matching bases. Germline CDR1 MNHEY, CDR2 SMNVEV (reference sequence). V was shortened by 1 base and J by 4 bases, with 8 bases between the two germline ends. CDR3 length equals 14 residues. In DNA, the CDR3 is TGTGCCAGCAGTTTATTGTACAGGGGAAACACCATATATTTT. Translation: CASSLLYRGNTIYF.

The CDR3 region is CAISHGTPSGNNEQFF. For the CDR3, the DNA is TGTGCCATCAGCCACGGGACACCCTCTGGAAACAATGAGCAGTTCTTC. This chain connects TRBV10-3 to TRBJ2-1, with D maybe TRBD1 (6 bases). This CDR3 is built from 16 residues. Germline values: CDR1 ENHRY, CDR2 SYGVKD. Trimming left V 6 bases short and J 5 bases short, with 20 bases between.

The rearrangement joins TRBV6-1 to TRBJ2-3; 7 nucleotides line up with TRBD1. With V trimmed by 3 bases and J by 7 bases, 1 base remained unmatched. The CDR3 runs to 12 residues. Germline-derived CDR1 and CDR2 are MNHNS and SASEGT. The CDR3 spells CASSEGQYTQYF. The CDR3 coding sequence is TGTGCCAGCAGTGAGGGACAGTATACGCAGTATTTT.

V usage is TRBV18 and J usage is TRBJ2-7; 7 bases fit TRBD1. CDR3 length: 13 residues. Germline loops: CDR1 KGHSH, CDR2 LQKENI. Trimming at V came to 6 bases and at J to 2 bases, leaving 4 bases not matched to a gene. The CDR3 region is CASSGDSTYEQYF. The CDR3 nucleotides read TGTGCCAGCTCCGGGGACAGTACCTACGAGCAGTACTTC.

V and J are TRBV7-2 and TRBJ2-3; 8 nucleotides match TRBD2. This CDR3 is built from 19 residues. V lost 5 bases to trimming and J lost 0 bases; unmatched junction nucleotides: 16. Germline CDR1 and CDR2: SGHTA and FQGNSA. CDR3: CASSPTGAGGAPSTDTQYF. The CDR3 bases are TGTGCCAGCAGCCCTACCGGGGCCGGGGGGGCCCCTAGCACAGATACGCAGTATTTT.

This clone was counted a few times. This CDR3 reads CASSQDSGGMAYGYTF. The CDR3 bases are TGCGCCAGCAGCCAAGATTCGGGGGGAATGGCTTATGGCTACACCTTC. The chain links TRBV4-3 to TRBJ1-2, with D maybe TRBD1 (5 bases). This CDR3 is built from 16 residues. Trimming removed 0 bases at V and 5 bases at J, with 16 bases between. The germline V gene encodes CDR1 LGHNA and CDR2 YSLEER.

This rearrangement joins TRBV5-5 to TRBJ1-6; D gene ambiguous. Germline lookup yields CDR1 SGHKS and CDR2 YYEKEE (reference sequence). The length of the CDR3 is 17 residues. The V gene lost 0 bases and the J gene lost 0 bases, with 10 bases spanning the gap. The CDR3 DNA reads TGTGCCAGCAGCTTGGAGCCCCTCGCCTCCTATAATTCACCCCTCCACTTT. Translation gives CASSLEPLASYNSPLHF.

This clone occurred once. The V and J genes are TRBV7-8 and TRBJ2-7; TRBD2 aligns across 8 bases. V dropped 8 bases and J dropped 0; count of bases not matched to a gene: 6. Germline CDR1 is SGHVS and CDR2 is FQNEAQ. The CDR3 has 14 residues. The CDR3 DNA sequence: TGTGCCAGCTCTCAACTAGCGGTCTCCTACGAGCAGTACTTC. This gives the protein CASSQLAVSYEQYF.

The CDR3 region has the DNA TGCGCCAGCAGCCTCGACGGGGACAGCAATAATTCACCCCTCCACTTT. Its protein product is CASSLDGDSNNSPLHF. V is TRBV5-1 and J is TRBJ1-6; 7 nucleotides align to TRBD1. The CDR3 consists of 16 residues. CDR1 SGHRS and CDR2 YFSETQ come from the germline V gene. V shed 4 bases and J 5 bases; nucleotides not matched to a gene: 9.

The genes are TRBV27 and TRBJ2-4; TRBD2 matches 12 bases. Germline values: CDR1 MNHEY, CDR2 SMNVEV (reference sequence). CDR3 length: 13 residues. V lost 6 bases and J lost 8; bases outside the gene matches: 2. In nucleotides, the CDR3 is TGTGCCAGCAGCTCTAGCGGGAGGGACATTCAGTACTTC. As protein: CASSSSGRDIQYF.

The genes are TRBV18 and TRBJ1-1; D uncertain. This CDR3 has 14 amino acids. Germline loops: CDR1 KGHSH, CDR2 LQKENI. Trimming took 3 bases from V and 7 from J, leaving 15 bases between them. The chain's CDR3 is CASSPMARESEAFF. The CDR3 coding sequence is TGTGCCAGCTCACCGATGGCACGGGAAAGTGAAGCTTTCTTT.

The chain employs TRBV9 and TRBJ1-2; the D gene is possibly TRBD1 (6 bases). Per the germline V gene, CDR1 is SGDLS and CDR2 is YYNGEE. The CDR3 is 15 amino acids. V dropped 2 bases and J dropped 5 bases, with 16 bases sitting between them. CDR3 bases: TGTGCCAGCAGCGTTCGGACAGCAGGTATGTATGGCTACACCTTC. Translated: CASSVRTAGMYGYTF.

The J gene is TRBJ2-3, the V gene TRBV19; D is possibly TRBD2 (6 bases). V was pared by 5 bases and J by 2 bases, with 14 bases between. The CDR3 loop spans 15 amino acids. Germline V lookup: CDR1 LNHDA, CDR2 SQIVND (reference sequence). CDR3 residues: CASSVLPSATDTQYF. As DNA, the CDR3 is TGTGCCAGTAGTGTTTTGCCTAGCGCCACAGATACGCAGTATTTT.

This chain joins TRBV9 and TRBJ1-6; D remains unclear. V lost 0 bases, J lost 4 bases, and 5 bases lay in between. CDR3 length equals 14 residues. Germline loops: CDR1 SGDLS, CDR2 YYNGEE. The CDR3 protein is CASSVAEYNSPLHF. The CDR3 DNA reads TGTGCCAGCAGCGTAGCGGAGTATAATTCACCCCTCCACTTT. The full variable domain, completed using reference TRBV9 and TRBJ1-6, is DSGVTQTPKHLITATGQRVTLRCSPRSGDLSVYWYQQSLDQGLQFLIQYYNGEERAKGNILERFSAQQFPDLHSELNLSSLELGDSALYFCASSVAEYNSPLHFGNGTRLTVT.